This T cell receptor beta chain was obtained from a study of blood T cell repertoires in COVID-19. The overall study: The origin of the acute and convalescent COVID-19 samples was the United States, Italy and Spain. T cells, B-cell-depleted T cells, or PBMCs provided the cDNA or gDNA that served as material.

Seattle's enrolled individuals joined amid active infection and were then monitored longitudinally. Authors' methods: Amplification of reference gene primers was used by the study to estimate nucleated cell counts. This table comes from immunoSEQ multiplex PCR, and its TCRdb copy is limited to in-frame clones, with some not included. V, J and clone size are those of that table, while D and trimming were read from the DNA. Of about 210,000 clones listed, roughly four fifths are singletons. Between the trimmed V and J ends, which lost 3 bases and 6 bases, there was a span of 11 bases. Germline values: CDR1 MNHEY, CDR2 SMNVEV (reference sequence). The CDR3 length is 14 residues.

The receptor's source is a woman in her seventies with COVID-19, enrolled during active disease. The chain couples TRBV27 to TRBJ2-2, with D perhaps TRBD1 (6 bases). The sequenced material came from peripheral blood. CDR3 loop: CASSLDRKPGELFF. The CDR3 DNA is TGTGCCAGCAGTTTGGACAGAAAGCCCGGGGAGCTGTTTTTT.